This TCR beta chain emerged from a study of blood T cell repertoires in COVID-19 (dated by TCRdb to 2020 to 2022). The study in broad terms: The collaborator samples originated in the United States, Italy and Spain and spanned the acute and convalescent phases of COVID-19. The material from the prospective study consisted of cDNA or gDNA derived from T cells, B-cell-depleted T cells, or PBMCs. Subjects who had been exposed to COVID-19, were actively infected with it, or had recovered from it provided the deeply sampled blood TCRbeta repertoires that made up the dataset. A freely available public database, intended as a resource for researchers studying the immune response to SARS-CoV-2, is where the repertoires were released. Samples were obtained from the ongoing ImmuneRACE study (first 160 participants) and from about 1,300 subjects provided by 6 global collaborators. The sample metadata nearly always contained a de-identified subject ID, COVID-19 status, age in years and sex. Where available, HLA class I and class II types were obtained from metadata supplied by the sample provider rather than from assay-based typing.

Each collaborating institution followed its own protocols to collect whole blood in K2EDTA tubes. Collaborator samples were shipped for TCRbeta analysis as frozen whole blood, isolated PBMCs, or DNA extracted from either sample type. Results and caveats for the whole study, not just this receptor: The quantity of clinical and demographic metadata differed by source and by participant and was supplied without curation.

For this clone: Which antigen it targets is not known. No per-base quality is available; no much larger clone lies one base away.

The immunoSEQ Assay, a bias-controlled multiplex PCR, was used to amplify TCRbeta CDR3 regions from genomic DNA. Per the source publication's procedure: Nucleated cell counts per sample were estimated from amplification of reference gene primers within the assay. To quantify the absolute abundance of each unique TCRbeta CDR3 rearrangement, sequence reads were collapsed and filtered. Productive Simpson clonality was computed per sample as the square root of Simpson's diversity index over productive rearrangements. Imported from immuneACCESS, the table was reduced by TCRdb to in-frame sequences with V and J called. These copies leave out some clones; in studies compared against another copy, an unresolved V gene accounts for under half, and the cause of the remainder is not known. Clonal size and the V and J genes are those of that table, whereas D and trimming came from the DNA. In this sample the table shows 150,000 to 190,000 clones, roughly 88% of which occur a single time. More than 7.5% of the sample rests with the top ten.

This TCR was recovered from a woman between 50 and 59 years old with acute or convalescent COVID-19. The specimen sequenced was peripheral blood.

The nucleotide sequence reads as follows: TGTGCCAGTAGTATACTACAGGGGCGGGCTGAAGCTTTCTTT. Protein translation: CASSILQGRAEAFF. The rearrangement joined TRBV19 to TRBJ1-1; TRBD1 aligns with 7 central bases. Including cysteine and phenylalanine, the CDR3 has 14 amino acids. The kept DNA is CDR3 alone, 42 bases in frame from the first base. Taken from the germline V gene (reference sequence), the CDR1 and CDR2 loops are LNHDA and SQIVND. Clipping removes 2 bases from V and 6 bases from J, with 6 as the unmatched junction base count. The entire variable domain, with the stretches around the CDR3 drawn from the reference TRBV19 and TRBJ1-1 proteins, is DGGITQSPKYLFRKEGQNVTLSCEQNLNHDAMYWYRQDPGQGLRLIYYSQIVNDFQKGDIAEGYSVSREKKESFPLTVTSAQKNPTAFYLCASSILQGRAEAFFGQGTRLTVV.